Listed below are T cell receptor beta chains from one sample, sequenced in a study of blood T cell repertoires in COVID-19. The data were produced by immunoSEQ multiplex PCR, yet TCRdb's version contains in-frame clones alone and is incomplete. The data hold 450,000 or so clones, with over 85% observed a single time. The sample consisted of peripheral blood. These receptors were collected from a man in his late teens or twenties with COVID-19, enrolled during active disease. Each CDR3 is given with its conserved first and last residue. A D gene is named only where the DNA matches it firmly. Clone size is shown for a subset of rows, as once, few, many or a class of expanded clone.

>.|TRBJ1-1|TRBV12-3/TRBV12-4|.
TGTGCCAGCAACGGGGAGGTGAACACTGAAGCTTTCTTT
CASNGEVNTEAFF
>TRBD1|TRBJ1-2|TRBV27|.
TGTGCCAGCAGGCCCCTAGGGGGCGTTGCCTATGGCTACACCTTC
CASRPLGGVAYGYTF
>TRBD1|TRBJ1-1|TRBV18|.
TGTGCCAGCTCACCAAGGACAGGGGGCGCGGGTATCACTGAAGCTTTCTTT
CASSPRTGGAGITEAFF
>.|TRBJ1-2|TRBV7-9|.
TGTGCCAGCAGCTTAGGACAGGAAGACTATGGCTACACCTTC
CASSLGQEDYGYTF
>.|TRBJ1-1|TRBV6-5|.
TGTGCCAGCAGGCGGGTTCCAACCTTGAACACTGAAGCTTTCTTT
CASRRVPTLNTEAFF
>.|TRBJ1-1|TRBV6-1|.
TGTGCCAGCAGTGAACTTCGGGGTACTGAAGCTTTCTTT
CASSELRGTEAFF
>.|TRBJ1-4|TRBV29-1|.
TGCAGCGTTGAAGATCTCGGTGCAACTAATGAAAAACTGTTTTTT
CSVEDLGATNEKLFF
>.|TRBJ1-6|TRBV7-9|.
TGTGCCAGCAGCTTACCGGCAAGGGGGAATTCACCCCTCCACTTT
CASSLPARGNSPLHF
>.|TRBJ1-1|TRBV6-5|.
TGTGCCAGCAGTTACTCGGCGAAAGCGGACACTGAAGCTTTCTTT
CASSYSAKADTEAFF
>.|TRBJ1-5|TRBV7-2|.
TGTGCCAGCAGCTTAGTAGCAGGGAGCAATCAGCCCCAGCATTTT
CASSLVAGSNQPQHF
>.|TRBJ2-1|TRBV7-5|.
TGTGTCAGAAGCTTAGAAGGGAGCGGGCAAGTGTTCTTC
CVRSLEGSGQVFF
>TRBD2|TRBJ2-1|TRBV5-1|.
TGCGCCAGCAGCTTGGGGGCTAGCGGTTACAATGAGCAGTTCTTC
CASSLGASGYNEQFF
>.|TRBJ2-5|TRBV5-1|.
TGCGCCAGCAGCTTGTACCCGGGTTCCGGAGAGACCCAGTACTTC
CASSLYPGSGETQYF
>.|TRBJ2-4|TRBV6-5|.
TGTGCCAGCAGTAACCTAGGGGAAGCCAAAAACATTCAGTACTTC
CASSNLGEAKNIQYF
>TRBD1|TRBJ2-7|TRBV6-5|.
TGTGCCAGCAACGGACAGGGTGGATACGAGCAGTACTTC
CASNGQGGYEQYF
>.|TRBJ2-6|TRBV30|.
TGTGCCTGGACCCGGGCTGGGGCCAACGTCCTGACTTTC
CAWTRAGANVLTF
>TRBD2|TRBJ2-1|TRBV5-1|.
TGCGCCAGCAGCTTGCGCGAAGCGGGGGGGCTAAATGAGCAGTTCTTC
CASSLREAGGLNEQFF
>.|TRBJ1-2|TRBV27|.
TGTGCCAGCAGTCTCAGACTTTCTGGGACTCAAAAGTGGTTTGGTGGCTACACCTTC
CASSLRLSGTQKWFGGYTF
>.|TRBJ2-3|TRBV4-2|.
TGTGCCAGCAGCCAATGGGACTCCAAAAACACAGATACGCAGTATTTT
CASSQWDSKNTDTQYF
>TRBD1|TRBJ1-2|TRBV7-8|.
TGTGCCAGCAGCTTACCTGACAGGGGTGACTATGGCTACACCTTC
CASSLPDRGDYGYTF
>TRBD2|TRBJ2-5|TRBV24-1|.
TGTGCCACCAGTGATGCCGGGACTAGCGGGGGGCGGCCTAGTAGGGAGACCCAGTACTTC
CATSDAGTSGGRPSRETQYF
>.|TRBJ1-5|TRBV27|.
TGTGCCAGCGGTCAGGACAATCAGCCCCAGCATTTT
CASGQDNQPQHF
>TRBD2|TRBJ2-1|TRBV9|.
TGTGCCAGCAGCGTAGATGCTAGCGGGAGGGAGCTATCGTTCTTC
CASSVDASGRELSFF
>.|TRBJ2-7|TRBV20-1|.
TGCAGTGCCCGCCAGGGGTACGAGCAGTACTTC
CSARQGYEQYF
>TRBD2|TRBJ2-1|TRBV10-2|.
TGCGCCAGCAGTGAGTCGGGCGGGAGTAATTTTAATGAGCAGTTCTTC
CASSESGGSNFNEQFF
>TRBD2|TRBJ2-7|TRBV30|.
TGTGCCTGGAGTGTATTCTATCGGGGGAGGGTTTACGAGCAGTACTTC
CAWSVFYRGRVYEQYF
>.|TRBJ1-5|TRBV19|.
TGTGCCAGTAGTCCCTCTACCGCCAGGAGCAATCAGCCCCAGCATTTT
CASSPSTARSNQPQHF
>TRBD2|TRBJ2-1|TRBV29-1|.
TGCAGCGTCGCATCCGGGACTAGACCGTCTGAGCAGTTCTTC
CSVASGTRPSEQFF
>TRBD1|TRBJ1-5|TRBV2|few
TGTGCCAGCAGACTGACGGGACAGGCTAATCAGCCCCAGCATTTT
CASRLTGQANQPQHF
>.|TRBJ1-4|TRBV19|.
TGTGCCAGTAGTATTCCAGGGTCAGGCGAAAAACTGTTTTTT
CASSIPGSGEKLFF
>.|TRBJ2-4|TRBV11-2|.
TGTGCCAGCAGCTTAGATCGGAGGGGGGGGATTCAGTACTTC
CASSLDRRGGIQYF
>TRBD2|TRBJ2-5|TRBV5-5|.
TGTGCCAGCAGCTTGGGACTAGCGGGATTCTCAGAGACCCAGTACTTC
CASSLGLAGFSETQYF
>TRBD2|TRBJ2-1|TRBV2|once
TGTGCCAGCGCCCCACTAGCGGGCGAGCAGTTCTTC
CASAPLAGEQFF
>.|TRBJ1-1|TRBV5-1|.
TGCGCCAGCAGCTTGGATGGTAGAAGCACTGAAGCTTTCTTT
CASSLDGRSTEAFF
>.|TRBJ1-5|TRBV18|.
TGTGCCAGCTCACGGCAGGGCAATCAGCCCCAGCATTTT
CASSRQGNQPQHF
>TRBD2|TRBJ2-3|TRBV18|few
TGTGCCAGCTCATCTGTAGCGGGGGACACAGATACGCAGTATTTT
CASSSVAGDTDTQYF
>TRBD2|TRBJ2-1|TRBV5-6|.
TGTGCCAGCAGCTTGGGCGGGAGTCGCAATGAGCAGTTCTTC
CASSLGGSRNEQFF
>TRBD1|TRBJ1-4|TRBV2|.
TGTGCCAGCAGATTCGACAGGGCAGATAATGAAAAACTGTTTTTT
CASRFDRADNEKLFF
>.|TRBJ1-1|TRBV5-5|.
TGTGCCAGCAGCTTGATCGTGAACACTGAAGCTTTCTTT
CASSLIVNTEAFF
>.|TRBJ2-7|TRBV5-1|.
TGCGCCAGCAGCTCAGGGGGGAGATCCTACGAGCAGTACTTC
CASSSGGRSYEQYF
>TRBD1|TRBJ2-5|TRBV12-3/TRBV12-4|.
TGTGCCAGCAAGCAGGGGGATCCAGAGACCCAGTACTTC
CASKQGDPETQYF
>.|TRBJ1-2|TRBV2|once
TGTGCCAGCAGTCTACAGGGCGGTGGCTACACCTTC
CASSLQGGGYTF
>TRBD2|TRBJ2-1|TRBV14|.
TGTGCCAGCAGCCAAGGTGGGGGAGGGAGTGAGCAGTTCTTC
CASSQGGGGSEQFF
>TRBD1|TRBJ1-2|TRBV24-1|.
TGTGCCACCAGTGATGGGGACAGCTATGGCTACACCTTC
CATSDGDSYGYTF
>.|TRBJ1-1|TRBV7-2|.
TGTGCCAGCAGCTTAGCTTTACAGGGTCGGGACACTGAAGCTTTCTTT
CASSLALQGRDTEAFF
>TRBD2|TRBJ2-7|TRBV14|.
TGTGCCAGCAGCCAAGATGACATTCCGGGGGGCGAGCAGTACTTC
CASSQDDIPGGEQYF
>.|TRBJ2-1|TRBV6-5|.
TGTGCCAGCACACAGTACAATGAGCAGTTCTTC
CASTQYNEQFF
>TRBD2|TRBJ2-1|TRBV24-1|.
TGTGCCACCAGTGATCCCGGACTAGAGGCTTTAAATGAGCAGTTCTTC
CATSDPGLEALNEQFF
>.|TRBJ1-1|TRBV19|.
TGTGCCAGTAGTAGAGAACAGGGTAGACCTGAAGCTTTCTTT
CASSREQGRPEAFF
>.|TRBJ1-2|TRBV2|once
TGTGCCAGCAGTGAAGATAAGCCAGGTGGCTACACCTTC
CASSEDKPGGYTF
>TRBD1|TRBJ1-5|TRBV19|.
TGTGCCAGTAGGGAGGACAGGTGGAGCAATCAGCCCCAGCATTTT
CASREDRWSNQPQHF
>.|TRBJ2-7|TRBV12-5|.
TGTGCTAGTGGTTTCGGGATCAGCCAGCACGAGCAGTACTTC
CASGFGISQHEQYF
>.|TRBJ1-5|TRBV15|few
TGTGCCACCAGCAGCAGACAGACAAATCAGCCCCAGCATTTT
CATSSRQTNQPQHF
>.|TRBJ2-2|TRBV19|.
TGTGCCAGTAGTATTTCCGGGACTTGGGACCGGGAGCTGTTTTTT
CASSISGTWDRELFF
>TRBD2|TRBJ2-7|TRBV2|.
TGTGCCAGCATGACTAGCGGGAGCTACGAGCAGTACTTC
CASMTSGSYEQYF